This TCR beta chain emerged from a study of CD8 T cells in Susac syndrome. The sequenced target, TCR beta, came from blood CD8+ and CD4+ T cells. Healthy donors constituted the controls, which were matched for age and sex. J gave up 4 bases and V 5 bases, and 14 bases lay outside the gene matches. This CDR3 comprises 18 residues. The authors reverse transcribed roughly 0.5 to 1 ug RNA with random hexamers. Multiplex immunoSEQ PCR targeted 54 Vbeta and 13 Jbeta TCR beta segments. TCRdb independently ran MiXCR on the immunoSEQ multiplex PCR reads; one entry per CDR3 protein. The sample lists some 170,000 distinct CDR3 sequences; about 95% were seen once.

Sequenced sample: CD4+ T cells from PBMCs. The clonotype originates from a human donor in good health. The chain carries TRBV12-3 or TRBV12-4 and TRBJ2-5; the match to TRBD2 covers 12 bases. The CDR3 DNA follows: TGTGCCAGCAGTCCCCGACTAGCGGGAGCCCCCGGGGGAGAGACCCAGTACTTC. This translates into CASSPRLAGAPGGETQYF.